This T cell receptor (beta chain) was identified in a study of shared clonotypes between healthy human individuals. Overall study findings and caveats: Researchers found naive subsets generally carried larger estimated richness than memory subsets.

This CDR3 is 13 amino acids long. Trimming cost V 4 bases and J 1 base, with 6 bases left between them. Germline V lookup: CDR1 MGHRA, CDR2 YSYEKL. Measured with immunoSEQ multiplex PCR; TCRdb has only the in-frame clones, and not every one. The table shows approximately 2.5 million clones, with more than 80% occurring only once. In the case of this clone: Its matching antigen is unknown.

The sample consisted of naive CD4+ T cells sorted from blood. As to subset: CD45RA+ positively selected. This TCR was recovered from a young man in good health. V and J are TRBV4-1 and TRBJ2-3, with D possibly being TRBD2 (5 bases). The CDR3 DNA reads as TGCGCCAGCAGCCCAGCGGGCACAGATACGCAGTATTTT. Protein sequence: CASSPAGTDTQYF.